This entry lists 26 T cell receptor beta chains sequenced from one sample in a study of monozygotic twins with inflammatory bowel disease. TCRdb reanalyzed the 5' RACE reads and collapses them to one entry per CDR3 protein, without DNA. Its table records under 130,000 distinct CDR3 sequences. The material sequenced was blood. The receptors shown here come from a human donor with ulcerative colitis or Crohn's disease, or a healthy co-twin of an affected twin (not recorded which).

The CDR3 protein is CSLGVAGFYNEQFF. The chain carries TRBV29-1 and TRBJ2-1; as DNA is missing, the TRBD2 call by TCRdb cannot be tested. The CDR3 contains 14 residues. The germline gives CDR1 SQVTM, CDR2 ANQGSEA.

CDR3 residues: CSARLAGGLSLYEQYF. The chain joins TRBV20-1 to TRBJ2-7; the D call from TCRdb, TRBD2, cannot be confirmed without DNA. Germline values: CDR1 DFQATT, CDR2 SNEGSKA (reference sequence). The CDR3 spans 16 residues.

V usage is TRBV7-9 and J usage is TRBJ1-1; the D call from TCRdb, TRBD1, cannot be confirmed without DNA. Per the germline V gene, CDR1 is SEHNR and CDR2 is FQNEAQ (reference sequence). The CDR3 is 14 residues long. CDR3 amino acids: CASSPEVGGTEAFF.

The V and J genes are TRBV28 and TRBJ2-5; TCRdb's D call, TRBD1, is unchecked because there is no DNA. CDR3 length: 15 amino acids. Per germline, CDR1 MDHEN and CDR2 SYDVKM. CDR3 sequence reads: CASSLLGVGKETQYF.

The rearrangement links TRBV9 to TRBJ2-2. This CDR3 comprises 14 residues. Germline V gene data show CDR1 as SGDLS and CDR2 as YYNGEE. The CDR3 here is CASSAAFNTGELFF.

The genes are TRBV5-1 and TRBJ2-3; TCRdb's D call of TRBD2 is untestable without DNA. This CDR3 region has 12 residues. Germline lookup yields CDR1 SGHRS and CDR2 YFSETQ. The CDR3 loop reads CASSSTSFTQYF.

The chain carries TRBV7-2 and TRBJ1-2. CDR3 length equals 12 residues. CDR1 and CDR2 from the germline V gene are SGHTA and FQGNSA. The CDR3 is CASSLRHYGYTF.

V gene TRBV6-6 combines with J gene TRBJ2-7; checking the TCRdb D call of TRBD1 is not possible without DNA. Germline CDR1 is MNHNY and CDR2 is SVGAGI (reference sequence). This CDR3 spans 14 amino acids. The CDR3: CASSTSVDSYEQYF.

The rearrangement links TRBV4-3 to TRBJ1-5. The CDR3 is 15 residues long. CDR1 and CDR2 (germline): LGHNA, YSLEER. The CDR3: CASSQDRGGSQPQHF.

The chain couples TRBV29-1 to TRBJ1-3; absent DNA, TCRdb's TRBD1 call cannot be checked. The CDR3 has 14 amino acids. Germline CDR1 is SQVTM and CDR2 is ANQGSEA. The CDR3 sequence is CSVGGVFSGNTIYF.

The chain has TRBV5-4 and TRBJ2-7; checking the TCRdb D call of TRBD1 is not possible without DNA. The CDR3 is 16 residues long. Germline values: CDR1 SGHNT, CDR2 YYREEE (reference sequence). CDR3: CASSLELRGRGREQYF.

J is TRBJ2-1 and V is TRBV6-5; TCRdb's D gene call, TRBD2, goes unchecked for lack of DNA. CDR1 is MNHEY and CDR2 is SVGAGI in the germline V gene. The CDR3 has 18 amino acids. CDR3 sequence reads: CASSYRHTGLAVYNEQFF.

V is TRBV15 and J is TRBJ2-1; absent DNA, TCRdb's TRBD1 call cannot be checked. In germline, CDR1 is LNHNV, CDR2 YYDKDF (reference sequence). The CDR3 runs 14 residues. CDR3 in amino acids: CATSFGGYGNEQFF.

J is TRBJ2-7 and V is TRBV7-8. CDR1 is SGHVS, CDR2 FQNEAQ, per germline. The CDR3 has 13 amino acids. The CDR3 is CASSLDTLYEQYF.

This sequence joins TRBV27 and TRBJ2-7; TCRdb proposes TRBD2, but this gene call is untestable without DNA. Germline V gene sequence: CDR1 MNHEY, CDR2 SMNVEV (reference sequence). CDR3 length equals 13 residues. The chain's CDR3 is CASRRDGRFEQYF.

The chain carries TRBV10-3 and TRBJ1-1. Germline V gene sequence: CDR1 ENHRY, CDR2 SYGVKD. There are 13 residues in the CDR3. This CDR3 is CAIASMVDTEAFF.

The chain carries TRBV4-3 and TRBJ2-5; TCRdb's D call, TRBD1, is unchecked because there is no DNA. There are 15 residues in the CDR3. The germline CDR1 and CDR2 sequences are LGHNA and YSLEER. CDR3 residues: CASSQRGAGRETQYF.

This chain joins TRBV7-8 and TRBJ2-3; no DNA is available, so the TRBD1 call from TCRdb remains unchecked. The CDR3 extends over 15 amino acids. The V gene's germline CDR1 is SGHVS and CDR2 FQNEAQ. CDR3 sequence reads: CASSLYRFRVSAQYF. Based on the CDR3 plus reference TRBV7-8 and TRBJ2-3, the full variable domain is GAGVSQSPRYKVAKRGQDVALRCDPISGHVSLFWYQQALGQGPEFLTYFQNEAQLDKSGLPSDRFFAERPEGSVSTLKIQRTQQEDSAVYLCASSLYRFRVSAQYFGPGTRLTVL.

V gene TRBV20-1 combines with J gene TRBJ2-1; lacking DNA, the TRBD1 call made by TCRdb goes unchecked. CDR1 and CDR2 from the germline V gene are DFQATT and SNEGSKA (reference sequence). The length of the CDR3 is 18 residues. CDR3 sequence: CRGATSGAGPLNYNEQFF.

V usage is TRBV10-3 and J usage is TRBJ2-3. The CDR3 spans 15 residues. Germline V gives CDR1 ENHRY, CDR2 SYGVKD. The CDR3 sequence is CAISVSQISTDTQYF.

This chain connects TRBV5-6 to TRBJ2-2; TCRdb gives TRBD1 as the D gene, but with no DNA this cannot be confirmed. The CDR3 loop spans 15 amino acids. CDR1 is SGHDT and CDR2 is YYEEEE in the germline V gene. The CDR3 region is CASSLWSGGAGELFF.

This sequence joins TRBV28 and TRBJ1-6; as DNA is missing, the TRBD1 call by TCRdb cannot be tested. The CDR3 covers 16 residues. CDR1 and CDR2 from the germline V gene are MDHEN and SYDVKM. CDR3: CASSSPLTGVVSPLHF. The whole variable domain, remainder taken from reference TRBV28 and TRBJ1-6, is DVKVTQSSRYLVKRTGEKVFLECVQDMDHENMFWYRQDPGLGLRLIYFSYDVKMKEKGDIPEGYSVSREKKERFSLILESASTNQTSMYLCASSSPLTGVVSPLHFGNGTRLTVT.

The rearrangement links TRBV5-4 to TRBJ1-1; as DNA is missing, the TRBD1 call by TCRdb cannot be tested. CDR3 length equals 14 residues. From germline, CDR1 is SGHNT and CDR2 YYREEE (reference sequence). Here the CDR3 reads CASSFRGGGTEAFF.

The chain joins TRBV12-3 or TRBV12-4 to TRBJ1-5. The CDR3 runs to 13 residues. The CDR3 sequence is CASSLAENQPQHF.

The V and J genes are TRBV7-2 and TRBJ2-4. The CDR3 covers 13 residues. Per the germline V gene, CDR1 is SGHTA and CDR2 is FQGNSA. The chain's CDR3 is CASSPLNVHIQYF.

J is TRBJ1-4 and V is TRBV25-1; TCRdb returns TRBD1, unconfirmable since there is no DNA. The CDR3 spans 13 residues. CDR1 and CDR2 (germline): MGHDK, SYGVNS. CDR3 sequence reads: CASKDSWFEKLFF.